These T cell receptor beta chains were read from a single sample in a study of identical twins. One entry per CDR3 protein results from TCRdb running MiXCR on the 5' RACE reads. The sample has roughly 1,500,000 distinct CDR3 sequences, roughly 35% seen once. The material sequenced was cord blood. The origin of the receptors is a newborn girl in good health. The CDR3 runs from the conserved cysteine through the conserved F or W. Fields, in order: V gene, clone size, D gene, J gene, CDR3 DNA, CDR3 protein. A D gene is named only where the DNA matches it firmly. A clone size is listed for some rows: how often the clone was seen (once, few, many), or a class if it is expanded.

TRBV28	few	.	TRBJ2-4	TGTGCCAGCAGTTTAACAGGGGAGGGCATTCAGTACTTC	CASSLTGEGIQYF
TRBV10-3	.	.	TRBJ1-1	TGTGCCATCAGTGAGTTCCAGAACATGAACACTGAAGCTTTCTTT	CAISEFQNMNTEAFF
TRBV3-1	.	.	TRBJ1-2	TGTGCCAGCAGCCAGTCTCTGGGTGGCTACACCTTC	CASSQSLGGYTF
TRBV5-8	.	.	TRBJ1-2	TGTGCCAGCAGCTTGGTACACAGGGTAGACTATGGCTACACCTTC	CASSLVHRVDYGYTF
TRBV29-1	.	TRBD1	TRBJ1-2	TGCAGCGCCGAGGGACAGGGGAGCTATGGCTACACCTTC	CSAEGQGSYGYTF
TRBV30	.	.	TRBJ2-6	TGTGCCTGGAGTGGGTCTAAGCGTAGGGCCAACGTCCTGACTTTC	CAWSGSKRRANVLTF
TRBV25-1	few	TRBD2	TRBJ2-1	TGTGCCAGCAGTGAATCTAGCGGGAGGAACAATGAGCAGTTCTTC	CASSESSGRNNEQFF
TRBV5-1	.	TRBD2	TRBJ2-3	TGCGCCAGCAGCTTGTTTAGCGGGGGTAATCCGGATACGCAGTATTTT	CASSLFSGGNPDTQYF
TRBV28	.	.	TRBJ1-4	TGTGCCAGCGTCGACCGACCGGAAAATGAAAAACTGTTTTTT	CASVDRPENEKLFF
TRBV12-3/TRBV12-4	.	TRBD1	TRBJ1-5	TGTGCCAGCAGCTCGGACAGGGGGCCGTATAGCAATCAGCCCCAGCATTTT	CASSSDRGPYSNQPQHF
TRBV20-1	few	TRBD2	TRBJ2-7	TGCAGTGCTAGAGATAGGCCTAGCGGGAGCTACGAGCAGTACTTC	CSARDRPSGSYEQYF
TRBV7-9	few	.	TRBJ1-1	TGTGCCAGCAGCTTAGGGGGACACCCTTACACTGAAGCTTTCTTT	CASSLGGHPYTEAFF
TRBV6-5	few	.	TRBJ2-7	TGTGCCAGCAGTTACGCCCCTGCCCAGCGGGCAGGTTATGTCGAGCAGTACTTC	CASSYAPAQRAGYVEQYF
TRBV4-1	.	TRBD1	TRBJ2-1	TGCGCCAGCAGCCATGGGGTCTCGGGACAGAATCCCAATGAGCAGTTCTTC	CASSHGVSGQNPNEQFF
TRBV5-4	.	TRBD2	TRBJ2-1	TGTGCCAGCAGCTTGCTAGCGGGACCTCAGTTCGATGAGCAGTTCTTC	CASSLLAGPQFDEQFF
TRBV9	few	.	TRBJ2-2	TGTGCCAGCAGTGTTGGGGGCGCGAACACCGGGGAGCTGTTTTTT	CASSVGGANTGELFF
TRBV11-3	.	.	TRBJ2-2	TGTGCCAGCAGCTTAGATCAGAACACCGGGGAGCTGTTTTTT	CASSLDQNTGELFF
TRBV19	.	TRBD2	TRBJ2-1	TGTGCCAGTAGGAGGGGAGCGGGAGCGGGATACAATGAGCAGTTCTTC	CASRRGAGAGYNEQFF
TRBV5-1	few	.	TRBJ2-4	TGCGCCAGCAGCTTAGGCAGAATAGCCAAAAACATTCAGTACTTC	CASSLGRIAKNIQYF
TRBV10-3	.	TRBD1	TRBJ1-1	TGTGCCGCGGAAGACAGGGGGCGCGGAACTGAAGCTTTCTTT	CAAEDRGRGTEAFF
TRBV19	few	.	TRBJ1-5	TGTGCCAGTAGACCTTACGGGGGGGCGAGGAACAATCAGCCCCAGCATTTT	CASRPYGGARNNQPQHF
TRBV20-1	few	.	TRBJ2-1	TGCAGTGCTCGAACCCCGGCGGCCTCCTACAATGAGCAGTTCTTC	CSARTPAASYNEQFF
TRBV28	.	.	TRBJ1-2	TGTGCCAGCAGTACCCGACGAAAGGGCTATGGCTACACCTTC	CASSTRRKGYGYTF
TRBV20-1	few	.	TRBJ2-1	TGCAGTGCTAGACGGGGCAAGGACAATGAGCAGTTCTTC	CSARRGKDNEQFF
TRBV5-5	few	.	TRBJ1-2	TGTGCCAGCAGCTTGAGGACGGTGGATATGGGCTACACCTTC	CASSLRTVDMGYTF
TRBV28	many	.	TRBJ2-1	TGTGCCAGCAGGGGGGACTCCTACAATGAGCAGTTCTTC	CASRGDSYNEQFF
TRBV2	few	.	TRBJ2-3	TGTGCCAGCAGTGGTATCAGCACAGATACGCAGTATTTT	CASSGISTDTQYF
TRBV5-1	.	.	TRBJ1-1	TGCGCCAGCAGCGCCGGACACATCTTATCACATGTGTCCAACACTGAAGCTTTCTTT	CASSAGHILSHVSNTEAFF
TRBV28	.	.	TRBJ2-7	TGTGCCAGCAGTTTAGAGTCTGCCGGGCACTACGAGCAGTACTTC	CASSLESAGHYEQYF
TRBV7-2	many	.	TRBJ1-4	TGTGCCAGCAGCGTCGGTCGTGGGGAACTGTTTTTT	CASSVGRGELFF
TRBV29-1	few	TRBD1	TRBJ1-4	TGCAGCGTTGGCCACAGGGGGCTTAATGAAAAACTGTTTTTT	CSVGHRGLNEKLFF
TRBV20-1	few	.	TRBJ1-2	TGCAGTGCTAGAAACCCCGGGACGACTTATGGCTACACCTTC	CSARNPGTTYGYTF
TRBV20-1	.	.	TRBJ1-1	TGCAGTGCGCCCTTTCTCCCAGGGAACACTGAAGCTTTCTTT	CSAPFLPGNTEAFF
TRBV13	few	.	TRBJ2-6	TGTGCCAGCAGCTTAGTCAGGGGGGCCGGGGCCAACGTCCTGACTTTC	CASSLVRGAGANVLTF
TRBV10-1	.	.	TRBJ2-5	TGCGCCAGCAGCGTTACAGCCAGGGAAGAGACCCAGTACTTC	CASSVTAREETQYF
TRBV10-3	.	.	TRBJ2-1	TGTGCCATCAGTGACAAAGACAATGAGCAGTTCTTC	CAISDKDNEQFF
TRBV6-4	.	.	TRBJ1-1	TGTGCCAGCAGTAAATGGGGGGAGAACACTGAAGCTTTCTTT	CASSKWGENTEAFF
TRBV27	many	.	TRBJ2-5	TGTGCCAGCAGTTTTAGGCCTAGCCGAAAAGAGACCCAGTACTTC	CASSFRPSRKETQYF
TRBV25-1	.	TRBD1	TRBJ2-3	TGTGCCAGCAGTGATAGGTGGCAGGGGGACAGCACAGATACGCAGTATTTT	CASSDRWQGDSTDTQYF
TRBV11-2	.	.	TRBJ2-1	TGTGCCAGCAGTTCCGCCCGGGGCTACAATGAGCAGTTCTTC	CASSSARGYNEQFF
TRBV28	.	.	TRBJ1-2	TGTGCCAGCAGTGCCCTATACCCGGATACAGAGGCGGTGGGACATGGCTACACCTTC	CASSALYPDTEAVGHGYTF
TRBV29-1	.	TRBD2	TRBJ2-7	TGCAGCGTTGACGGTAGCGGGCCTCTCGAGCAGTACTTC	CSVDGSGPLEQYF
TRBV2	.	.	TRBJ1-5	TGTGCCAGCAGTGGGTCCGGGGGCAATCAGCCCCAGCATTTT	CASSGSGGNQPQHF
TRBV6-1	.	TRBD2	TRBJ2-5	TGTGCCAGCAGTGTCCTCAGACTAGCGCAAGAGACCCAGTACTTC	CASSVLRLAQETQYF
TRBV30	few	.	TRBJ2-1	TGTGCCTGGAGAGTGATAGGAGTGGGCAATGAGCAGTTCTTC	CAWRVIGVGNEQFF
TRBV10-3	.	.	TRBJ1-4	TGTGCCATCAGTGATGGCATTGCAACTAATGAAAAACTGTTTTTT	CAISDGIATNEKLFF
TRBV20-1	.	TRBD2	TRBJ2-5	TGCAGTGCTCCCCGACGGGGTCTAGCGGGGCAGTACTTC	CSAPRRGLAGQYF
TRBV6-1	many	TRBD1	TRBJ1-2	TGTGCCAGCAGTGAAGCCGGGACAGTCTATGGCTACACCTTC	CASSEAGTVYGYTF
TRBV20-1	few	.	TRBJ2-1	TGCAGTGCTAGCGGGGCCTACAATGAGCAGTTCTTC	CSASGAYNEQFF
TRBV6-6	.	TRBD2	TRBJ2-1	TGTGCCAGCAGTTACGAGTTAGCGGGTCACAATGAGCAGTTCTTC	CASSYELAGHNEQFF
TRBV5-1	.	TRBD2	TRBJ2-7	TGCGCCAGCAGCTTGGCCTCGGGGGGGAAAGACGAGCAGTACTTC	CASSLASGGKDEQYF
TRBV9	.	TRBD2	TRBJ2-1	TGTGCCAGCAGCGTAGGGACTAGCTCGGGGACTGAGCAGTTCTTC	CASSVGTSSGTEQFF
TRBV20-1	.	TRBD2	TRBJ2-3	TGCAGTGCTTTCGGACTAGCGGGGATATCCACAGATACGCAGTATTTT	CSAFGLAGISTDTQYF